Given below is one T cell receptor (beta chain) in context. Its antigen is as yet unknown. These data belong to a study of T cell repertoires in cytomegalovirus infection. Study in general: Shared public TCR beta signatures pointed to both CMV infection and a matching HLA type.

TCRdb recomputed calls from the reads with MiXCR, one row per CDR3 protein. This sample yields hundreds of thousands of distinct CDR3 sequences, of which about a third are seen a single time; 2.8% belongs to the top ten. In germline, CDR1 is LGHNA, CDR2 YNFKEQ. The CDR3 consists of 14 residues. Trimming removed 1 base at V and 8 bases at J, with 11 bases between. The study's findings and limits: HLA-C-restricted CMV-specific TCR beta clonotypes were dominant in the ex vivo response.

The sample consisted of PBMCs. This clonotype was sampled from a human donor in good health (CMV status not recorded). Some clones in this sample may be carry-over from other donors' samples. This chain connects TRBV4-2 to TRBJ1-4, with D uncertain. CDR3 sequence reads: CASSQGSAEEKLFF. CDR3 coding DNA: TGTGCCAGCAGCCAAGGTAGCGCGGAGGAAAAACTGTTTTTT.